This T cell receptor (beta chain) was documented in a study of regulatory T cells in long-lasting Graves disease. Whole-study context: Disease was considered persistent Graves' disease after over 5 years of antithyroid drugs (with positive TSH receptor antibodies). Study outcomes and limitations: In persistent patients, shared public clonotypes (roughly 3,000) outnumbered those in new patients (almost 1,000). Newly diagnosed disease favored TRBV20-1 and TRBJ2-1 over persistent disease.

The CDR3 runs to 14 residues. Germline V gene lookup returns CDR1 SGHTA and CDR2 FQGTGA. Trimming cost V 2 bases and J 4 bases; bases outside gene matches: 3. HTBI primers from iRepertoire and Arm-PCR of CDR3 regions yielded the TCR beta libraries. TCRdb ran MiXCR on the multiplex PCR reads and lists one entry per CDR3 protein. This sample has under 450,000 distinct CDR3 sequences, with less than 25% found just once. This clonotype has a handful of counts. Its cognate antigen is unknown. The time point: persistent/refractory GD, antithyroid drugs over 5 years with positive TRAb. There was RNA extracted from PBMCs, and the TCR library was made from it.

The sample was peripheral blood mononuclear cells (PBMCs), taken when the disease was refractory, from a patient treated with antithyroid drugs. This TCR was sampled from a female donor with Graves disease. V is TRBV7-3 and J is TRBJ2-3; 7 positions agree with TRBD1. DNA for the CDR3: TGTGCCAGCAGCTTAGACAGGGCGTCAGATACGCAGTATTTT. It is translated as CASSLDRASDTQYF.